Listed below are T cell receptor beta chains from one sample, sequenced in a study of T cell repertoires in cytomegalovirus infection. In TCRdb, the reads were re-called with MiXCR into one record per CDR3 protein. The sample holds 300,000 to 400,000 distinct CDR3 sequences, 9.5% seen once. The sequenced material came from PBMCs. Receptor source: a human donor in good health (CMV status not recorded). Some clones in this sample may be carry-over from other donors' samples. Both conserved end residues are part of each CDR3. D genes are given only for firm matches. Expanded clones get a size class; other rows say once, few or many, or leave the size out.

clone_size: few
d_call: TRBD1
j_call: TRBJ1-1
v_call: TRBV5-4
cdr3_aa: CASSPAPRQGAGEAFF
cdr3_nt: TGTGCCAGCAGCCCCGCTCCGCGGCAGGGGGCTGGTGAAGCTTTCTTT

clone_size: many
d_call: .
j_call: TRBJ2-3
v_call: TRBV7-2
cdr3_aa: CASSLGPSPTDTQYF
cdr3_nt: TGTGCCAGCAGCTTAGGTCCTAGCCCCACAGATACGCAGTATTTT

clone_size: .
d_call: .
j_call: TRBJ1-1
v_call: TRBV6-2/TRBV6-3
cdr3_aa: CASSYVDNPFEAFF
cdr3_nt: TGTGCCAGCAGTTACGTCGACAATCCTTTTGAAGCTTTCTTT

clone_size: many
d_call: .
j_call: TRBJ2-7
v_call: TRBV19
cdr3_aa: CASSIDRTDHTYEQYF
cdr3_nt: TGTGCCAGTAGTATCGACAGGACTGACCATACCTACGAGCAGTACTTC

clone_size: .
d_call: .
j_call: TRBJ1-5
v_call: TRBV7-2
cdr3_aa: CTSSLQGNQPQHF
cdr3_nt: TGTACCAGCAGCCTACAGGGAAACCAGCCCCAGCATTTT

clone_size: .
d_call: .
j_call: TRBJ2-7
v_call: TRBV20-1
cdr3_aa: CSARDLRGSTLSYEQYF
cdr3_nt: TGCAGTGCTAGAGATCTCCGCGGGTCTACCCTCTCCTACGAGCAGTACTTC

clone_size: few
d_call: TRBD1
j_call: TRBJ2-4
v_call: TRBV6-1
cdr3_aa: CASRLGQGNIQYF
cdr3_nt: TGTGCCAGCAGACTTGGACAGGGAAACATTCAGTACTTC

clone_size: .
d_call: .
j_call: TRBJ2-2
v_call: TRBV19
cdr3_aa: CASTSRVAGELFF
cdr3_nt: TGTGCCAGTACTTCCAGGGTGGCCGGGGAGCTGTTTTTT

clone_size: .
d_call: .
j_call: TRBJ1-3
v_call: TRBV5-1
cdr3_aa: CASSDGSSGNTIYF
cdr3_nt: TGCGCCAGCAGCGACGGGAGCTCTGGAAACACCATATATTTT

clone_size: few
d_call: TRBD2
j_call: TRBJ2-3
v_call: TRBV19
cdr3_aa: CASSISSGSTDTQYF
cdr3_nt: TGTGCCAGTAGTATCTCTAGCGGGAGTACAGATACGCAGTATTTT

clone_size: few
d_call: .
j_call: TRBJ1-2
v_call: TRBV30
cdr3_aa: CACLVGYGYTF
cdr3_nt: TGTGCCTGCCTCGTAGGCTATGGCTACACCTTC

clone_size: many
d_call: .
j_call: TRBJ2-3
v_call: TRBV2
cdr3_aa: CASSEEHSDMGTDTQYF
cdr3_nt: TGTGCCAGCAGTGAAGAGCACAGCGACATGGGCACAGATACGCAGTATTTT

clone_size: .
d_call: .
j_call: TRBJ1-1
v_call: TRBV14
cdr3_aa: CASSQDPSGRYTEAFF
cdr3_nt: TGTGCCAGCAGCCAAGACCCTTCCGGCCGATACACTGAAGCTTTCTTT

clone_size: .
d_call: TRBD1
j_call: TRBJ2-1
v_call: TRBV4-1
cdr3_aa: CASSYRDRDRDEQFF
cdr3_nt: TGCGCCAGCAGCTACAGGGACAGGGACCGGGATGAGCAGTTCTTC

clone_size: .
d_call: .
j_call: TRBJ1-2
v_call: TRBV30
cdr3_aa: CAWSVGTGQYGYTF
cdr3_nt: TGTGCCTGGAGTGTAGGCACAGGTCAGTATGGCTACACCTTC

clone_size: .
d_call: .
j_call: TRBJ2-3
v_call: TRBV5-1
cdr3_aa: CASSSLGFSTDTQYF
cdr3_nt: TGCGCCAGCAGCTCCTTGGGATTTAGCACAGATACGCAGTATTTT

clone_size: many
d_call: .
j_call: TRBJ2-2
v_call: TRBV7-2
cdr3_aa: CASSLEGQLATGELFF
cdr3_nt: TGTGCCAGCAGCTTAGAGGGACAACTAGCCACCGGGGAGCTGTTTTTT

clone_size: few
d_call: .
j_call: TRBJ1-6
v_call: TRBV7-8
cdr3_aa: CASSSGNRVYNSPLHF
cdr3_nt: TGTGCCAGCAGCTCAGGGAACAGGGTCTATAATTCACCCCTCCACTTT

clone_size: .
d_call: .
j_call: TRBJ1-1
v_call: TRBV6-5
cdr3_aa: CASSFEGREITEAFF
cdr3_nt: TGTGCCAGCAGTTTTGAGGGTCGGGAGATCACTGAAGCTTTCTTT

clone_size: few
d_call: TRBD1
j_call: TRBJ1-2
v_call: TRBV5-4
cdr3_aa: CASSPGQETYGYTF
cdr3_nt: TGTGCCAGCAGCCCGGGACAGGAGACCTATGGCTACACCTTC

clone_size: .
d_call: .
j_call: TRBJ2-7
v_call: TRBV20-1
cdr3_aa: CSARVQNYEQYF
cdr3_nt: TGCAGTGCTAGAGTCCAGAACTACGAGCAGTACTTC

clone_size: few
d_call: .
j_call: TRBJ2-2
v_call: TRBV29-1
cdr3_aa: CSVGLRTDTGELFF
cdr3_nt: TGCAGCGTCGGACTCCGGACGGACACCGGGGAGCTGTTTTTT

clone_size: few
d_call: .
j_call: TRBJ1-5
v_call: TRBV27
cdr3_aa: CASSSSVGHSNQPQHF
cdr3_nt: TGTGCCAGCAGTTCCTCTGTGGGACACAGCAATCAGCCCCAGCATTTT

clone_size: many
d_call: .
j_call: TRBJ1-2
v_call: TRBV19
cdr3_aa: CASIGTEHGYTF
cdr3_nt: TGTGCCAGTATCGGGACCGAACATGGCTACACCTTC

clone_size: .
d_call: TRBD1
j_call: TRBJ1-6
v_call: TRBV7-2
cdr3_aa: CASSLLQGNSPLHF
cdr3_nt: TGTGCCAGCAGCTTGCTACAGGGGAACTCACCCCTCCACTTT

clone_size: .
d_call: TRBD1
j_call: TRBJ2-7
v_call: TRBV6-1
cdr3_aa: CASRGQGMGYEQYF
cdr3_nt: TGTGCCAGCAGGGGACAGGGGATGGGGTACGAGCAGTACTTC

clone_size: .
d_call: TRBD1
j_call: TRBJ1-5
v_call: TRBV10-2
cdr3_aa: CASRGQAQGISNQPQHF
cdr3_nt: TGCGCCAGCAGAGGACAGGCCCAGGGGATTAGCAATCAGCCCCAGCATTTT

clone_size: few
d_call: TRBD2
j_call: TRBJ2-1
v_call: TRBV6-1
cdr3_aa: CASSERGGGAYNEQFF
cdr3_nt: TGTGCCAGCAGTGAACGCGGCGGGGGGGCCTACAATGAGCAGTTCTTC

clone_size: .
d_call: .
j_call: TRBJ2-7
v_call: TRBV7-5
cdr3_aa: CISVPEPPPRSHEQYF
cdr3_nt: .

clone_size: many
d_call: .
j_call: TRBJ2-7
v_call: TRBV7-9
cdr3_aa: CASSQGLARGAYEQYF
cdr3_nt: TGTGCCAGCAGCCAAGGGTTGGCCAGGGGAGCCTACGAGCAGTACTTC

clone_size: few
d_call: TRBD1
j_call: TRBJ2-1
v_call: TRBV6-1
cdr3_aa: CASSAFTGAVGNEQFF
cdr3_nt: TGTGCCAGCAGCGCCTTTACAGGGGCCGTCGGTAATGAGCAGTTCTTC

clone_size: many
d_call: .
j_call: TRBJ1-6
v_call: TRBV10-1
cdr3_aa: CASSEDLNSPLHF
cdr3_nt: TGCGCCAGCAGTGAGGACTTAAATTCACCCCTCCACTTT

clone_size: few
d_call: .
j_call: TRBJ2-4
v_call: TRBV5-4
cdr3_aa: CASSPVGDDIQYF
cdr3_nt: TGTGCCAGCAGCCCGGTGGGCGACGACATTCAGTACTTC

clone_size: .
d_call: TRBD2
j_call: TRBJ2-3
v_call: TRBV6-1
cdr3_aa: CASRLAGEADTQYF
cdr3_nt: TGTGCCAGCAGACTTGCGGGGGAAGCAGATACGCAGTATTTT

clone_size: .
d_call: TRBD1
j_call: TRBJ1-1
v_call: TRBV11-1
cdr3_aa: CASSLDDRVNTEAFF
cdr3_nt: TGTGCCAGCAGCTTAGACGACAGGGTGAACACTGAAGCTTTCTTT

clone_size: many
d_call: TRBD2
j_call: TRBJ2-3
v_call: TRBV28
cdr3_aa: CASSSRRGRAPDTQYF
cdr3_nt: TGTGCCAGCAGTTCTCGCAGAGGGAGGGCCCCAGATACGCAGTATTTT

clone_size: .
d_call: .
j_call: TRBJ1-3
v_call: TRBV6-5
cdr3_aa: CASSYTASSGNTIYF
cdr3_nt: TGTGCCAGCAGTTACACCGCGAGCTCTGGAAACACCATATATTTT

clone_size: many
d_call: TRBD2
j_call: TRBJ2-2
v_call: TRBV7-2
cdr3_aa: CASSLSSGSGPGELFF
cdr3_nt: TGTGCCAGCAGCTTAAGTAGCGGGAGTGGCCCCGGGGAGCTGTTTTTT

clone_size: many
d_call: TRBD2
j_call: TRBJ2-2
v_call: TRBV6-1
cdr3_aa: CASRKTGTSGSWVGLFF
cdr3_nt: TGTGCCAGCAGAAAAACCGGGACTAGCGGGTCCTGGGTAGGGCTGTTTTTT

clone_size: few
d_call: .
j_call: TRBJ2-1
v_call: TRBV20-1
cdr3_aa: CSASSRQTYNEQFF
cdr3_nt: TGCAGTGCTAGTTCCAGACAGACCTACAATGAGCAGTTCTTC

clone_size: many
d_call: .
j_call: TRBJ2-7
v_call: TRBV7-9
cdr3_aa: CASSLGLEQTYEQYF
cdr3_nt: TGTGCCAGCAGCTTAGGCCTGGAACAGACCTACGAGCAGTACTTC

clone_size: many
d_call: .
j_call: TRBJ1-1
v_call: TRBV7-3
cdr3_aa: CASSLMGIMDTEAFF
cdr3_nt: TGTGCCAGCAGCTTAATGGGGATCATGGACACTGAAGCTTTCTTT

clone_size: .
d_call: .
j_call: TRBJ1-1
v_call: TRBV20-1
cdr3_aa: CSEPGVTEAFF
cdr3_nt: TGCAGTGAACCCGGGGTTACTGAAGCTTTCTTT

clone_size: .
d_call: .
j_call: TRBJ2-7
v_call: TRBV5-4
cdr3_aa: CASSQGGANPYEQYF
cdr3_nt: TGTGCCAGCAGCCAAGGGGGTGCGAACCCCTACGAGCAGTACTTC

clone_size: .
d_call: .
j_call: TRBJ2-7
v_call: TRBV12-3/TRBV12-4
cdr3_aa: CASSRSRAGEQYF
cdr3_nt: TGTGCCAGCAGTCGGAGCCGGGCAGGTGAGCAGTACTTC

clone_size: many
d_call: TRBD2
j_call: TRBJ2-7
v_call: TRBV7-2
cdr3_aa: CASSLGLAGALTYEQYF
cdr3_nt: TGTGCCAGCAGCTTAGGACTAGCGGGAGCCTTGACCTACGAGCAGTACTTC

clone_size: few
d_call: TRBD1
j_call: TRBJ1-1
v_call: TRBV27
cdr3_aa: CASSPRTGPNTEAFF
cdr3_nt: TGTGCCAGCAGTCCAAGGACAGGCCCGAACACTGAAGCTTTCTTT

clone_size: .
d_call: .
j_call: TRBJ2-7
v_call: TRBV6-2/TRBV6-3
cdr3_aa: CASSPPSTSPGAYEQYF
cdr3_nt: TGTGCCAGCAGTCCCCCCTCGACCTCTCCAGGGGCCTACGAGCAGTACTTC

clone_size: many
d_call: .
j_call: TRBJ1-5
v_call: TRBV7-2
cdr3_aa: CASSRLNQPQHF
cdr3_nt: TGTGCCAGCAGCCGTCTCAATCAGCCCCAGCATTTT

clone_size: many
d_call: .
j_call: TRBJ2-7
v_call: TRBV20-1
cdr3_aa: CSAYIEGTGRYEQYF
cdr3_nt: TGCAGTGCTTACATTGAGGGTACAGGGCGCTACGAGCAGTACTTC

clone_size: many
d_call: TRBD1
j_call: TRBJ2-7
v_call: TRBV7-2
cdr3_aa: CASSLLGLRDRGYEQYF
cdr3_nt: TGTGCCAGCAGCTTACTAGGGTTGAGGGACAGGGGTTACGAGCAGTACTTC

clone_size: .
d_call: .
j_call: TRBJ1-2
v_call: TRBV6-5
cdr3_aa: CASSYGEVYGYTF
cdr3_nt: TGTGCCAGCAGTTACGGCGAAGTCTATGGCTACACCTTC

clone_size: few
d_call: .
j_call: TRBJ1-2
v_call: TRBV6-2/TRBV6-3
cdr3_aa: CASSYRDPGGYGYTF
cdr3_nt: TGTGCCAGCAGTTACCGGGACCCCGGCGGCTATGGCTACACCTTC